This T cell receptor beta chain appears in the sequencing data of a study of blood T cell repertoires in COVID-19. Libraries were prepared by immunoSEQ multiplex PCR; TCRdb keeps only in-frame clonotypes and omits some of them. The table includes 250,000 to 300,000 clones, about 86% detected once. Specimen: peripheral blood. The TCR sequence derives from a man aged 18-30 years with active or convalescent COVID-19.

This CDR3 is CASSLAAAPKKYF. Here the CDR3 DNA reads TGTGCCAGCAGCTTAGCGGCAGCCCCTAAGAAATATTTT. The rearrangement joins TRBV5-4 to TRBJ1-3; the D is unclear. This CDR3 comprises 13 residues. Trimming left V 2 bases short and J 15 bases short, with 18 bases between. The germline V gene encodes CDR1 SGHNT and CDR2 YYREEE (reference sequence). Drawing the rest from reference TRBV5-4 and TRBJ1-3, the complete variable domain is ETGVTQSPTHLIKTRGQQVTLRCSSQSGHNTVSWYQQALGQGPQFIFQYYREEENGRGNFPPRFSGLQFPNYSSELNVNALELDDSALYLCASSLAAAPKKYFGEGSWLTVV.